This paragraph covers one TCR beta chain sequence. The PCR ran on 60 Vbeta and 13 Jbeta primers. Sequencing used immunoSEQ multiplex PCR; TCRdb keeps in-frame clones, though not all of them. The sample carries about 170,000 clones, 80% recorded once. The germline gives CDR1 MNHEY, CDR2 SVGAGI. V shed 8 bases and J shed 0 bases, with 11 bases lying between them. The CDR3 sequence is 13 residues long. This record belongs to a study of cytomegalovirus exposure and HLA in healthy donors. About the study: As an earlier analysis found, 180 million or so T cells yielded about 120 million unique TCR beta sequences.

This TCR was sampled from a male donor in good health and CMV-seronegative. The chain links TRBV6-5 to TRBJ2-7; D remains unclear. The sample was PBMCs. The CDR3 DNA sequence: TGTGCCAGCTCTCCCTTTATCTCCTACGAGCAGTACTTC. Translation: CASSPFISYEQYF.